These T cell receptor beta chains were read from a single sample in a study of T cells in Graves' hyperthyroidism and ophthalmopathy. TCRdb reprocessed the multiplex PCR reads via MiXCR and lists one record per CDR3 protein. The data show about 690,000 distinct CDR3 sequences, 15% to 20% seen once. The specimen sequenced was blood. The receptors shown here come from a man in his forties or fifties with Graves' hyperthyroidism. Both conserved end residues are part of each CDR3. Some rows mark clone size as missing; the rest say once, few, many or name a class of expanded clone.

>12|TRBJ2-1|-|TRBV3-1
CASSQAIDEQFF
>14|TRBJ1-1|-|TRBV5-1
CASSLVSANTEAFF
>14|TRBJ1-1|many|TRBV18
CASSSGLSGTEAFF
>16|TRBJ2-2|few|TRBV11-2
CASRDTVGVWTGELFF
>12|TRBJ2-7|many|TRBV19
CASSQVGDEQYF
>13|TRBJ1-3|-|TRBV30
CAWTRGSGNTIYF
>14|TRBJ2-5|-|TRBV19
CASSMTGGQGTQYF
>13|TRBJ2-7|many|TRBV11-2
CASSRRGGYEQYF
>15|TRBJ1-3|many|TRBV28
CASSFGGGSGNTIYF
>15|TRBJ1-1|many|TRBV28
CASSLQTGMNTEAFF
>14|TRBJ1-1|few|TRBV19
CASSIRTVNTEAFF
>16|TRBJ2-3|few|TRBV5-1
CASSFPEGVSTDTQYF
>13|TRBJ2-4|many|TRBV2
CASSGLAKNIQYF
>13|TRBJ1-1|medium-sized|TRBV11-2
CASSTGLNTEAFF
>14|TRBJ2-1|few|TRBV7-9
CASSFGGRENEQFF
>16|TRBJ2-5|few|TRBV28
CASSLVGTSFQETQYF
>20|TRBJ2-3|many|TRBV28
CASSQGWGRASGINTDTQYF
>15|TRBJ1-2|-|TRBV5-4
CASSPSPITNYGYTF
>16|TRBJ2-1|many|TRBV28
CTSSLSSGGPYNEQFF
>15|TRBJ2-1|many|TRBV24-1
CATSDLQGADNEQFF
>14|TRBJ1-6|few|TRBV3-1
CASSQEILGSPLHF
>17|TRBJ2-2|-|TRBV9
CASSVVWLAGGTGELFF
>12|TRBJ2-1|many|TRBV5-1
CASSWRGSEQFF
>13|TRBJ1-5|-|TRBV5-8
CASGVGFGQPQHF